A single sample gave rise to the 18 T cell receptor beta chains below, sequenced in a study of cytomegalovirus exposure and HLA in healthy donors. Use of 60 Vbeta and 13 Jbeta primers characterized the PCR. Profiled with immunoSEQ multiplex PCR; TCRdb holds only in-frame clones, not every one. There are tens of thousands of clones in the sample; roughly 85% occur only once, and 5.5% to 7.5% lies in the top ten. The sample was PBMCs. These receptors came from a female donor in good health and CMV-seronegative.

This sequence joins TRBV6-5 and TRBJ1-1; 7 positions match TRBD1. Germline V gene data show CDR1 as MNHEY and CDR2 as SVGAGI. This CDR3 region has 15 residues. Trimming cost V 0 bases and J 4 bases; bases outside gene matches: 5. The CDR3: CASSYSYGTVTEAFF. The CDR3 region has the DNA TGTGCCAGCAGTTACTCTTACGGGACAGTCACTGAAGCTTTCTTT.

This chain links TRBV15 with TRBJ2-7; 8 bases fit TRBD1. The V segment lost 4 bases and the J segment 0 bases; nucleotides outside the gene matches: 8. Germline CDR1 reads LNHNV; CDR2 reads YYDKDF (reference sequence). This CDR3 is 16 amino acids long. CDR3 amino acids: CATSKGQGADSYEQYF. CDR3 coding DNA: TGTGCCACCAGCAAAGGGCAGGGGGCTGACTCCTACGAGCAGTACTTC.

The CDR3 coding sequence is TGCGCCAGCAGCTTGGATCGGGTCCCCCCTAGGGGCTACACCTTC. It encodes CASSLDRVPPRGYTF. This chain uses TRBV5-1 with TRBJ1-2; D not resolved. V lost 0 bases to trimming and J lost 8 bases, with 17 bases between them. CDR3 length: 15 amino acids. CDR1 and CDR2 (germline): SGHRS, YFSETQ.

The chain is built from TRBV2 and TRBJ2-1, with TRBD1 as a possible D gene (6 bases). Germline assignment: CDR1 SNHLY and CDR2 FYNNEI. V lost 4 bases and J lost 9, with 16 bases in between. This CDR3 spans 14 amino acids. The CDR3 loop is CASSGVAVGGEQFF. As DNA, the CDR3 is TGTGCCAGCAGTGGTGTAGCCGTAGGGGGTGAGCAGTTCTTC.

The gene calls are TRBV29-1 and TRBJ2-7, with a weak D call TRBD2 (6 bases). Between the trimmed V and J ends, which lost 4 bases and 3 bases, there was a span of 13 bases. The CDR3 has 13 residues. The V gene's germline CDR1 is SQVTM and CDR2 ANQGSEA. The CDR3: CSVAWQGGYEQYF. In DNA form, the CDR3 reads TGCAGCGTTGCGTGGCAGGGAGGCTACGAGCAGTACTTC.

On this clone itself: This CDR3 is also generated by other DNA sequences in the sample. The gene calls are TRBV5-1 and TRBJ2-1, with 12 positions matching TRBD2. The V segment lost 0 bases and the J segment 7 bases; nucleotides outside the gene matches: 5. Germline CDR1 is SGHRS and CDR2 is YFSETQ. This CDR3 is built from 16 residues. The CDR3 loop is CASSLAGTSGSNEQFF. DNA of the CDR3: TGCGCCAGCAGCTTGGCCGGGACTAGCGGGTCGAATGAGCAGTTCTTC.

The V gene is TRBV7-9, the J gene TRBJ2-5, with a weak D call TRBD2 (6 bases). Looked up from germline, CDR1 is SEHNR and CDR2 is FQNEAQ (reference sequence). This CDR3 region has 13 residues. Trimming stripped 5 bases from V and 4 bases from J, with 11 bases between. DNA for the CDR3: TGTGCCAGCAGCCCCGGGGGTTTAGAGACCCAGTACTTC. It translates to CASSPGGLETQYF.

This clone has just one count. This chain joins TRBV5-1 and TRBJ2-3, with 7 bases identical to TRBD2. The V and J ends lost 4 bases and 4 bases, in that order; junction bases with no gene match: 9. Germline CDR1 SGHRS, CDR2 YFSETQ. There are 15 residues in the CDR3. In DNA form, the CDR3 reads TGCGCCAGCAGCCCCACGCCGGCGGGGGCAGATACGCAGTATTTT. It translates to CASSPTPAGADTQYF.

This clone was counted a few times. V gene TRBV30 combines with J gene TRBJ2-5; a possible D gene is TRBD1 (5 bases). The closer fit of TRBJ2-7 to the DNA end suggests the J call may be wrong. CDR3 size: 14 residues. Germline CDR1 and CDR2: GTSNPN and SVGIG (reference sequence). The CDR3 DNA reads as TGTGCCACCAAGCAGGGTCTCCAAAACTACGAGCAGTACTTC. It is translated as CATKQGLQNYEQYF.

DNA of the CDR3: TGTGCCAGCAGTTACAGGGCGGGAGGCGTCAATGAGCAGTTCTTC. Protein: CASSYRAGGVNEQFF. The genes are TRBV6-5 and TRBJ2-1; 8 bases align to TRBD2. The CDR3 is 15 residues long. The V gene's germline CDR1 is MNHEY and CDR2 SVGAGI. V lost 2 bases to trimming and J lost 6 bases; unmatched junction nucleotides: 6.

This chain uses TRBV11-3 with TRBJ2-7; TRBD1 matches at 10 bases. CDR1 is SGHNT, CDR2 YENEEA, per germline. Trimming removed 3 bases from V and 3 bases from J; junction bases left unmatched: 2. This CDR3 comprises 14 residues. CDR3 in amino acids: CASSLGTGVYEQYF. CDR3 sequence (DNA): TGTGCCAGCAGCTTGGGGACAGGGGTCTACGAGCAGTACTTC.

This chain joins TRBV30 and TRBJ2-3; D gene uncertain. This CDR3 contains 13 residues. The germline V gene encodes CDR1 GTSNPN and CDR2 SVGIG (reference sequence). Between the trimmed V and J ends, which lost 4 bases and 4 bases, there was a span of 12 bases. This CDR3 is CAWTPRRADTQYF. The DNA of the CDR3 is TGTGCCTGGACCCCGAGGCGAGCAGATACGCAGTATTTT.

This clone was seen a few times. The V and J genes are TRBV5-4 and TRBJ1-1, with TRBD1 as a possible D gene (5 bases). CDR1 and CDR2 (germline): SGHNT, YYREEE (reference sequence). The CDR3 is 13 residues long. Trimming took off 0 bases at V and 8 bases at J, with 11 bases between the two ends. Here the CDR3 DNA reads TGTGCCAGCAGCTTGGACAGGCTGGGGGAAGCTTTCTTT. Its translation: CASSLDRLGEAFF.

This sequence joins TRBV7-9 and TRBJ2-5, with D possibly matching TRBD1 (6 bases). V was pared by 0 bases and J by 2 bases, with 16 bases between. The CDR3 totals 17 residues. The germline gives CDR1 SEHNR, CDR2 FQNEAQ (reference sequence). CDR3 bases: TGTGCCAGCAGCTTAGCCCGGGACAATGAACTGCAAGAGACCCAGTACTTC. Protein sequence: CASSLARDNELQETQYF.

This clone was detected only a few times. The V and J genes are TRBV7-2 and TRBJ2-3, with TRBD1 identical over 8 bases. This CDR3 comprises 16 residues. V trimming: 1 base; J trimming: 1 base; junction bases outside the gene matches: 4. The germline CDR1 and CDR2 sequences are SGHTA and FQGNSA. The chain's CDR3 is CASSLGTGIGTDTQYF. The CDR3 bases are TGTGCCAGCAGCTTAGGGACAGGGATTGGCACAGATACGCAGTATTTT. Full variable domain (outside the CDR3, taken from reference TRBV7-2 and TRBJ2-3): GAGVSQSPSNKVTEKGKDVELRCDPISGHTALYWYRQSLGQGLEFLIYFQGNSAPDKSGLPSDRFSAERTGGSVSTLTIQRTQQEDSAVYLCASSLGTGIGTDTQYFGPGTRLTVL.

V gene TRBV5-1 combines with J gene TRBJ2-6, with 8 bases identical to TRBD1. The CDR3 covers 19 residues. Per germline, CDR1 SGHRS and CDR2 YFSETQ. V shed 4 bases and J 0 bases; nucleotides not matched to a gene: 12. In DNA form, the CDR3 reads TGCGCCAGCAGCCCGATAGAAGGACAGGGTCCCTCTGGGGCCAACGTCCTGACTTTC. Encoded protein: CASSPIEGQGPSGANVLTF.

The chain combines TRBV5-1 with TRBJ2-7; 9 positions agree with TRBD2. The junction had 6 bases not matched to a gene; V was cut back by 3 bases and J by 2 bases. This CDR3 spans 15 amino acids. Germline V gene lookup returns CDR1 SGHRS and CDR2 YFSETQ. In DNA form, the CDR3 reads TGCGCCAGCAGCTCAATAGCGGGAGTCACCTACGAGCAGTACTTC. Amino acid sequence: CASSSIAGVTYEQYF.

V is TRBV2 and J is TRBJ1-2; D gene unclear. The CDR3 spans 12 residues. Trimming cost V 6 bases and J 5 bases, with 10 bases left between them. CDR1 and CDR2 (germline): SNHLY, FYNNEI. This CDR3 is CASRQSPYGYTF. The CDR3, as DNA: TGTGCCAGCAGACAGAGCCCGTATGGCTACACCTTC.